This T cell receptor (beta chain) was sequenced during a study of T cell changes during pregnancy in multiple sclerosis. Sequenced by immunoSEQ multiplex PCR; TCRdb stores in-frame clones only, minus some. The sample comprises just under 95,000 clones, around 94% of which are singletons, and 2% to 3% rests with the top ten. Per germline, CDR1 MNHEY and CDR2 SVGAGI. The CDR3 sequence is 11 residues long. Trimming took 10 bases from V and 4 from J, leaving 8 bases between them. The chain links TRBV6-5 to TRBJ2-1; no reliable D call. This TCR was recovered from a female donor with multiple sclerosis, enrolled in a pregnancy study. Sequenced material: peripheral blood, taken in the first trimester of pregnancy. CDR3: CATEQYNEQFF. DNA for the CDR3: TGTGCCACCGAGCAATACAATGAGCAGTTCTTC.